This entry lists 31 T cell receptor beta chains sequenced from one sample in a study of T cells in localized non-small cell lung cancer. Using immunoSEQ multiplex PCR, the repertoire was profiled, and TCRdb retains in-frame clones only, with some absent. The data hold thousands of clones, with roughly 25% observed a single time. Sample: lung tumor tissue, taken before any cancer treatment. These TCRs come from an older female donor with stage I lung adenocarcinoma.

The chain uses TRBV5-1 and TRBJ2-2; maybe TRBD1 (6 bases). The CDR3 is made up of 16 amino acids. V was trimmed by 7 bases and J by 0 bases, leaving 16 bases between them. Germline lookup yields CDR1 SGHRS and CDR2 YFSETQ. CDR3 coding DNA: TGCGCCAGCTCCTCTGCCGGGACAACGAACACCGGGGAGCTGTTTTTT. Its protein product is CASSSAGTTNTGELFF.

The CDR3 region is CASSLDFGPMNTEAFF. CDR3 nucleotides: TGTGCCAGCAGCTTAGATTTCGGGCCGATGAACACTGAAGCTTTCTTT. This sequence joins TRBV11-1 and TRBJ1-1; the D is unclear. The CDR3 consists of 16 residues. V gave up 1 base and J gave up 0 bases, with 12 bases separating them. CDR1 is SGHAT and CDR2 is FQDESV in the germline V gene (reference sequence). The whole variable domain, remainder taken from reference TRBV11-1 and TRBJ1-1, is EAEVAQSPRYKITEKSQAVAFWCDPISGHATLYWYRQILGQGPELLVQFQDESVVDDSQLPKDRFSAERLKGVDSTLKIQPAELGDSAMYLCASSLDFGPMNTEAFFGQGTRLTVV.

This clone has a handful of counts. The chain carries TRBV6-8 and TRBJ1-1, with D possibly being TRBD1 (5 bases). Germline assignment: CDR1 MNHGY and CDR2 SAAAGT. This CDR3 is 13 amino acids long. With 8 bases removed from V and 7 bases from J, the gap between germline ends came to 17 bases. The CDR3 is CASFTQGSLEAFF. CDR3 bases: TGTGCCAGCTTTACCCAGGGAAGCCTTGAAGCTTTCTTT.

This clone occurred many times. The chain has TRBV11-3 and TRBJ2-7; D gene unclear. The CDR3 loop spans 14 amino acids. V dropped 0 bases and J dropped 1 base, with 7 bases sitting between them. Per the germline V gene, CDR1 is SGHNT and CDR2 is YENEEA. The CDR3 here is CASSLEQTSYEQYF. Written as DNA, the CDR3 is TGTGCCAGCAGCTTAGAACAGACTTCCTACGAGCAGTACTTC.

The chain uses TRBV11-3 and TRBJ2-3; D gene unclear. The CDR3 sequence is 15 residues long. V was clipped by 5 bases and J by 6 bases, with 18 bases between them. CDR1 SGHNT and CDR2 YENEEA come from the germline V gene. CDR3 residues: CASSPRALRPDTQYF. CDR3 in DNA: TGTGCCAGCAGCCCCCGGGCTCTCCGCCCTGATACGCAGTATTTT.

The chain has TRBV5-1 and TRBJ1-1, with a weak D call TRBD1 (5 bases). The germline gives CDR1 SGHRS, CDR2 YFSETQ. V lost 0 bases to trimming and J lost 0 bases, with 9 bases between them. CDR3 length equals 15 residues. The CDR3 sequence is CASSLVGGLNTEAFF. The CDR3 DNA is TGCGCCAGCAGCTTGGTCGGGGGGTTGAACACTGAAGCTTTCTTT. The variable domain in full, with the rest retrieved from reference TRBV5-1 and TRBJ1-1, is KAGVTQTPRYLIKTRGQQVTLSCSPISGHRSVSWYQQTPGQGLQFLFEYFSETQRNKGNFPGRFSGRQFSNSRSEMNVSTLELGDSALYLCASSLVGGLNTEAFFGQGTRLTVV.

V usage is TRBV19 and J usage is TRBJ1-5, with a tentative D call TRBD1 (6 bases). This CDR3 comprises 14 residues. CDR1 is LNHDA, CDR2 SQIVND, per germline (reference sequence). The V and J ends lost 4 bases and 4 bases respectively, with 11 bases between them. CDR3 in DNA: TGTGCCAGTAGTACGACAGGAGGTAATCAGCCCCAGCATTTT. This encodes CASSTTGGNQPQHF.

The V and J genes are TRBV25-1 and TRBJ2-1; D not resolved. This CDR3 has 12 residues. V was shortened by 5 bases and J by 8 bases, with 10 bases between the two germline ends. CDR1 is MGHDK and CDR2 is SYGVNS in the germline V gene. The chain's CDR3 is CASSIRLDEQFF. The CDR3 nucleotides read TGTGCCAGCAGTATACGGTTGGATGAGCAGTTCTTC.

The CDR3 protein is CASSLMLGTGELFF. CDR3 nucleotide sequence: TGTGCCAGCAGCTTGATGCTGGGCACCGGGGAGCTGTTTTTT. J is TRBJ2-2 and V is TRBV11-3; D remains unclear. The germline V and J ends were trimmed by 3 bases and 4 bases, with 9 bases remaining between them. The CDR3 extends over 14 amino acids. CDR1 is SGHNT and CDR2 is YENEEA in the germline V gene.

The V call is TRBV9, the J call TRBJ2-3; possibly TRBD2 for D (5 bases). The CDR3 has 15 residues. Germline CDR1 is SGDLS and CDR2 is YYNGEE. The V and J ends lost 1 base and 1 base respectively, with 10 bases between them. The chain's CDR3 is CASSVTDGGTDTQYF. For the CDR3, the DNA is TGTGCCAGCAGCGTAACCGACGGGGGCACAGATACGCAGTATTTT.

The J gene is TRBJ1-1, the V gene TRBV6-8; D remains unclear. This CDR3 spans 13 amino acids. Looked up from germline, CDR1 is MNHGY and CDR2 is SAAAGT. V gave up 5 bases and J gave up 0 bases, with 7 bases separating them. The CDR3 DNA reads as TGTGCCAGCAGTGCCGTTGTGAACACTGAAGCTTTCTTT. Protein sequence: CASSAVVNTEAFF.

The V gene is TRBV11-3, the J gene TRBJ1-5; D is unclear. This CDR3 comprises 15 residues. The V gene's germline CDR1 is SGHNT and CDR2 YENEEA. V was shortened by 3 bases and J by 7 bases, with 16 bases between the two germline ends. CDR3 nucleotide sequence: TGTGCCAGCAGCTTGAGCGGGCTCACGGGCCAGCCCCAGCATTTT. This codes for CASSLSGLTGQPQHF.

By share of the sample, this clone is medium-sized (0.01 to 0.1%). The CDR3: CASSGTSGGDGTQYF. DNA for the CDR3: TGTGCCAGCAGCGGGACTAGCGGGGGCGACGGGACCCAGTACTTC. The chain recombines TRBV11-3 with TRBJ2-5; the match to TRBD2 covers 14 bases. The germline CDR1 and CDR2 sequences are SGHNT and YENEEA. Trimming removed 5 bases from V and 7 bases from J; junction bases left unmatched: 6. The CDR3 loop spans 15 amino acids.

The chain recombines TRBV19 with TRBJ2-3; the match to TRBD1 covers 8 bases. V shed 6 bases, J shed 3 bases, and the junction held 2 bases outside the gene matches. Germline V CDR1 and CDR2: LNHDA, SQIVND (reference sequence). CDR3 length: 13 residues. CDR3 region: CASRDRVTDTQYF. The CDR3 DNA reads TGTGCCAGTAGGGACAGGGTGACAGATACGCAGTATTTT.

The chain uses TRBV18 and TRBJ2-7; 9 nucleotides align to TRBD2. The CDR3 has 15 amino acids. CDR1 is KGHSH and CDR2 is LQKENI in the germline V gene. The V and J ends lost 3 bases and 1 base, in that order; junction bases with no gene match: 4. CDR3 amino acids: CASSPRTSASYEQYF. CDR3 nucleotide sequence: TGTGCCAGCTCACCTAGGACTAGCGCGTCCTACGAGCAGTACTTC.

This clone turned up a few times. The junction shows a germline mismatch at one end, possibly a read error. The genes are TRBV6-8 and TRBJ1-2; D is unresolved. Germline loops: CDR1 MNHGY, CDR2 SAAAGT. The CDR3 has 14 amino acids. The CDR3 nucleotides are TGTGCCATCAGTAACAGTGGGGCTAACTATGGCTACACCTTC. Translating it yields CAISNSGANYGYTF.

This chain connects TRBV4-1 to TRBJ2-5; 10 positions match TRBD1. CDR3 size: 17 residues. V shed 1 base, J shed 4 bases, and the junction held 9 bases outside the gene matches. Germline V gives CDR1 MGHRA, CDR2 YSYEKL. The CDR3 loop is CASSQVWTGGAGETQYF. DNA of the CDR3: TGCGCCAGCAGCCAAGTTTGGACAGGGGGAGCTGGAGAGACCCAGTACTTC.

A few counts support this clone. V gene TRBV28 combines with J gene TRBJ1-1; D gene ambiguous. CDR3 length: 12 amino acids. Germline-derived CDR1 and CDR2 are MDHEN and SYDVKM. The V end lost 6 bases, the J end lost 8 bases, and 13 bases lay between the germline ends. This CDR3 is CASSLEGREAFF. CDR3 coding DNA: TGTGCCAGCAGCCTAGAAGGACGCGAAGCTTTCTTT.

This clone was observed a few times. The chain has TRBV6-8 and TRBJ2-7; 7 nucleotides agree with TRBD1. Trimming at V came to 6 bases and at J to 5 bases, leaving 4 bases not matched to a gene. Germline V lookup: CDR1 MNHGY, CDR2 SAAAGT. The CDR3 sequence is 12 residues long. CDR3 nucleotide sequence: TGTGCCAGCAGAAACAGGGGACACGAGCAGTACTTC. This sequence encodes CASRNRGHEQYF.

By frequency in the sample, this clone is medium-sized (0.01 to 0.1%). For the CDR3, the DNA is TGTGCCAGCAGCCCGGGGGAGGGCCTCTACAATGAGCAGTTCTTC. Amino acids: CASSPGEGLYNEQFF. The chain is built from TRBV11-3 and TRBJ2-1; TRBD2 matches 7 bases. With 5 bases clipped from V and 3 bases from J, the junction kept 7 bases outside the gene matches. The CDR3 loop spans 15 amino acids. The germline V gene encodes CDR1 SGHNT and CDR2 YENEEA.

The chain employs TRBV29-1 and TRBJ2-3; D uncertain. V lost 6 bases and J 3 bases, leaving 16 bases between the germline ends. The CDR3 spans 14 residues. In germline, CDR1 is SQVTM, CDR2 ANQGSEA. The CDR3 reads CSVGRGEVTDTQYF. Written as DNA, the CDR3 is TGCAGCGTCGGGCGTGGAGAAGTAACAGATACGCAGTATTTT.

The chain joins TRBV7-8 to TRBJ1-2; a possible D gene is TRBD1 (5 bases). CDR1 is SGHVS, CDR2 FQNEAQ, per germline. V lost 6 bases to trimming and J lost 2 bases, with 10 bases between them. This CDR3 spans 13 amino acids. The CDR3: CASSKTANYGYTF. CDR3 in DNA: TGTGCCAGCAGTAAGACAGCGAACTATGGCTACACCTTC.

This chain joins TRBV19 and TRBJ2-2, with 12 nucleotides matching TRBD2. The CDR3 contains 16 residues. Germline values: CDR1 LNHDA, CDR2 SQIVND (reference sequence). Unmatched junction bases numbered 4, after V lost 2 bases and J lost 6 bases. For the CDR3, the DNA is TGTGCCAGTAGTATATGGACTAGCGGGAAGTCCGGGGAGCTGTTTTTT. Its protein is CASSIWTSGKSGELFF.

Comment on this clone: One end of the junction fails to match germline, which may point to a read error. The rearrangement uses TRBV6-8 and TRBJ2-2; 7 bases line up with TRBD1. Germline CDR1 reads MNHGY; CDR2 reads SAAAGT. This CDR3 comprises 17 residues. The CDR3 sequence: CAISAIGGVWNTGELFF. In nucleotides, the CDR3 is TGTGCCATCAGTGCAATAGGGGGCGTATGGAACACCGGGGAGCTGTTTTTT.

This chain connects TRBV28 to TRBJ2-7; possibly TRBD2 for D (6 bases). Germline loops: CDR1 MDHEN, CDR2 SYDVKM. This CDR3 is built from 15 residues. Trimming took 6 bases from V and 3 from J, leaving 18 bases between them. CDR3 region: CASRERASLFYEQYF. CDR3 nucleotides: TGTGCCAGCAGGGAGCGGGCCAGCCTTTTCTACGAGCAGTACTTC.

The genes are TRBV5-1 and TRBJ2-1, with 11 positions matching TRBD2. Germline V CDR1 and CDR2: SGHRS, YFSETQ. V was pared by 0 bases and J by 2 bases, with 1 base of the junction left unmatched. The CDR3 sequence is 16 residues long. The CDR3 reads CASSLELAGAYNEQFF. The CDR3 nucleotides are TGCGCCAGCAGCTTGGAACTAGCGGGGGCCTACAATGAGCAGTTCTTC.

This chain links TRBV18 with TRBJ2-2; unclear D gene. Trimming pared 2 bases from V and 4 bases from J, leaving 5 bases between. Germline CDR1 is KGHSH and CDR2 is LQKENI. CDR3 length: 13 residues. The CDR3 loop is CASSPTLTGELFF. The CDR3 coding sequence is TGTGCCAGCTCACCAACCCTCACCGGGGAGCTGTTTTTT.

There are a few counts of this clone. The chain carries TRBV2 and TRBJ1-1; D gene ambiguous. The CDR3 is 16 amino acids. Trimming took 5 bases from V and 3 from J, leaving 19 bases between them. Germline loops: CDR1 SNHLY, CDR2 FYNNEI. In nucleotides, the CDR3 is TGTGCCAGCAGTTCAGCCCAGCGTGGGGTCTACACTGAAGCTTTCTTT. Protein: CASSSAQRGVYTEAFF.

The V call is TRBV28, the J call TRBJ2-7; possible D gene TRBD1, 5 bases. V was cut by 3 bases and J by 10 bases, with 13 bases left in between. This CDR3 is built from 12 residues. Germline V lookup: CDR1 MDHEN, CDR2 SYDVKM. The CDR3 DNA follows: TGTGCCAGCAGTTTCGCTCAGGGATCACAGTACTTC. Translated, it gives CASSFAQGSQYF.

A few counts support this clone. The DNA of the CDR3 is TGTGCCAGCAGCTTAGAAACCGGTATCTTCACAGATACGCAGTATTTT. Translation gives CASSLETGIFTDTQYF. The chain links TRBV11-3 to TRBJ2-3; D remains ambiguous. V dropped 0 bases and J dropped 2 bases, with 12 bases sitting between them. This CDR3 is built from 16 residues. CDR1 and CDR2 (germline): SGHNT, YENEEA.

V gene TRBV11-3 combines with J gene TRBJ2-3; maybe TRBD2 (6 bases). CDR3 length: 15 residues. The ends were cut back, 8 bases at V and 1 base at J, with 16 bases in the middle. Germline V gives CDR1 SGHNT, CDR2 YENEEA. DNA for the CDR3: TGTGCCAGCCGGATCATACCGGGGGGCACAGATACGCAGTATTTT. It specifies CASRIIPGGTDTQYF. Supplemented by reference TRBV11-3 and TRBJ2-3, the full variable domain reads EAGVVQSPRYKIIEKKQPVAFWCNPISGHNTLYWYLQNLGQGPELLIRYENEEAVDDSQLPKDRFSAERLKGVDSTLKIQPAELGDSAVYLCASRIIPGGTDTQYFGPGTRLTVL.